This T cell receptor beta chain was identified in a study of human T cells and chemical hapten exposure. TCRdb re-derived calls from the RACE reads in MiXCR, one entry per CDR3 protein. The table shows roughly 100,000 distinct CDR3 sequences, with approximately 12% occurring only once. The time point: pre-sensitization, week 0. This sample's treatment: therapeutic diphenylcyclopropenone sensitization with weekly scalp DPC. This clonotype was found many times. The CDR3 loop spans 15 amino acids. Deletions cut 5 bases from V and 0 bases from J, with 13 bases between. Germline V gives CDR1 SGHTA, CDR2 FQGNSA.

The material sequenced was whole blood, taken in connection with sensitization to the hapten diphenylcyclopropenone (DPC). The chain combines TRBV7-2 with TRBJ2-5, with D perhaps assigned TRBD1 or TRBD2 (5 bases each). The clonotype originates from a woman aged 50 to 60 with alopecia areata. Some clones in this sample may be carry-over from other donors' samples. The CDR3 region has the DNA TGTGCCAGCAGCCCCATGCTGGGACACCAAGAGACCCAGTACTTC. Protein sequence: CASSPMLGHQETQYF. Full variable domain (rest looked up from reference TRBV7-2 and TRBJ2-5): GAGVSQSPSNKVTEKGKDVELRCDPISGHTALYWYRQSLGQGLEFLIYFQGNSAPDKSGLPSDRFSAERTGGSVSTLTIQRTQQEDSAVYLCASSPMLGHQETQYFGPGTRLLVL.